The entry that follows covers one TCR beta chain sequence. The antigen is unknown. The sample belongs to a study of T cell responses to AZD1222 COVID-19 vaccine. Across the study: Pooling was applied to second doses at about 4 or about 12 weeks. Findings of the study overall: White British ancestry dominated among donors, who included more females, and clonal diversity was possibly underestimated. Two doses of AZD1222 preceded a rise in Spike-specific TCR breadth and depth.

This CDR3 is 19 amino acids long. The ends were cut back, 5 bases at V and 7 bases at J, with 30 bases in the middle. Germline loops: CDR1 SGHVS, CDR2 FQNEAQ. Assay: immunoSEQ multiplex PCR; the TCRdb copy retains only in-frame clones and omits some. The sample consists of approximately 140,000 clones, around 89% of them appearing once. This chain uses TRBV7-8 with TRBJ2-1, with D hard to call. The clonotype comes from an adult in good health. The sequencing used peripheral blood, collected on day 0 of AZD1222 vaccination. CDR3 nucleotide sequence: TGTGCCAGCAGCCTCTTAAGGGCCACCAGGACCAACGGCCTTAATGAGCAGTTCTTC. Translation gives CASSLLRATRTNGLNEQFF.